These T cell receptor beta chains were read from a single sample in a study of T-cell memory formation after mild COVID-19. TCRdb reprocessed the 5' RACE reads with MiXCR, giving one entry per CDR3 protein. The sample has 270,000 or so distinct CDR3 sequences, over 15% seen once. Sequencing was done on a sample of PBMCs or a T cell subset sorted from them (not recorded which). Every receptor here comes from a man between 18 and 35 years old who had mild COVID-19 (a few samples of this study predate the infection). Cell type and time point are not known. CDR3s include the opening cysteine and the closing phenylalanine or tryptophan. A D gene is named only where the DNA matches it firmly. Not every row has a clone size; where given, it reads once, few, many or a size class.

cdr3_nt: TGTGCCAGCAGTCGAACCGGGACCCAAGGAGAGACCCAGTACTTC
cdr3_aa: CASSRTGTQGETQYF
j_call: TRBJ2-5
clone_size: few
d_call: .
v_call: TRBV12-3/TRBV12-4

cdr3_nt: TGTGCCAGCAGCGAACAGGGAAGAGCGGATGGCTACACCTTC
cdr3_aa: CASSEQGRADGYTF
j_call: TRBJ1-2
clone_size: .
d_call: .
v_call: TRBV6-5

cdr3_nt: TGTGCCAGCAGTGACCGGATTCTGCCATCACCCCTCCACTTT
cdr3_aa: CASSDRILPSPLHF
j_call: TRBJ1-6
clone_size: many
d_call: .
v_call: TRBV2

cdr3_nt: TGTGCCAGCAGCTTAGCGAGACAGAACACTGAAGCTTTCTTT
cdr3_aa: CASSLARQNTEAFF
j_call: TRBJ1-1
clone_size: .
d_call: .
v_call: TRBV7-2

cdr3_nt: TGTGCCAGCAGTTTCTTGGACAGGGGGAACACTGAAGCTTTCTTT
cdr3_aa: CASSFLDRGNTEAFF
j_call: TRBJ1-1
clone_size: many
d_call: TRBD1
v_call: TRBV28

cdr3_nt: TGCGCCAGCAGCCAAAGCGAGAGATACACAGATACGCAGTATTTT
cdr3_aa: CASSQSERYTDTQYF
j_call: TRBJ2-3
clone_size: .
d_call: .
v_call: TRBV4-1

cdr3_nt: TGCAGTGCTAGCCCTATGGGACAGGGAAAATTCTATGAGCAGTTCTTC
cdr3_aa: CSASPMGQGKFYEQFF
j_call: TRBJ2-1
clone_size: .
d_call: TRBD1
v_call: TRBV20-1

cdr3_nt: TGTGCCAGCAGCTTAATGGGTAGTCCCGGGGAGCTGTTTTTT
cdr3_aa: CASSLMGSPGELFF
j_call: TRBJ2-2
clone_size: many
d_call: .
v_call: TRBV7-3

cdr3_nt: TGTGCCAGCAGAAGACTCGGAGGTAACACCGGGGAGCTGTTTTTT
cdr3_aa: CASRRLGGNTGELFF
j_call: TRBJ2-2
clone_size: .
d_call: .
v_call: TRBV12-3/TRBV12-4

cdr3_nt: TGTGCCAGCAGTTTGGGACTAGCGGGAACAGAGACCCAGTACTTC
cdr3_aa: CASSLGLAGTETQYF
j_call: TRBJ2-5
clone_size: few
d_call: TRBD2
v_call: TRBV2

cdr3_nt: TGTGCCAGCAGCTTAGGGCCTCGGGGGCGCACTGGGGCCAACGTCCTGACTTTC
cdr3_aa: CASSLGPRGRTGANVLTF
j_call: TRBJ2-6
clone_size: few
d_call: .
v_call: TRBV7-2

cdr3_nt: TGTGCCAGCAGTTTGATCCAACAGGTCTCGGTCGAGCAGTACTTC
cdr3_aa: CASSLIQQVSVEQYF
j_call: TRBJ2-7
clone_size: many
d_call: .
v_call: TRBV12-3/TRBV12-4

cdr3_nt: TGTGCCACGCAACTAGCGGGGGTGACGCCAGATACGCAGTATTTT
cdr3_aa: CATQLAGVTPDTQYF
j_call: TRBJ2-3
clone_size: .
d_call: TRBD2
v_call: TRBV27

cdr3_nt: TGTGCCAGCAGTTATCCAGACAGGAACGAGCAGTACTTC
cdr3_aa: CASSYPDRNEQYF
j_call: TRBJ2-7
clone_size: .
d_call: .
v_call: TRBV6-5

cdr3_nt: TGCAGCGCCGCGGGACAGAGCACCGGGGAGCTGTTTTTT
cdr3_aa: CSAAGQSTGELFF
j_call: TRBJ2-2
clone_size: few
d_call: .
v_call: TRBV29-1

cdr3_nt: TGCAGTGCTAGTGGGGGGGAACCATACACTGAAGCTTTCTTT
cdr3_aa: CSASGGEPYTEAFF
j_call: TRBJ1-1
clone_size: .
d_call: .
v_call: TRBV20-1

cdr3_nt: TGCGCCAGCAGCACCTACACAGGGTCTGGAAACACCATATATTTT
cdr3_aa: CASSTYTGSGNTIYF
j_call: TRBJ1-3
clone_size: .
d_call: .
v_call: TRBV5-1

cdr3_nt: TGCGCCAGCAGCTTGGCCGAGGGTGGTCAGCCCCAGCATTTT
cdr3_aa: CASSLAEGGQPQHF
j_call: TRBJ1-5
clone_size: many
d_call: .
v_call: TRBV5-1

cdr3_nt: TGCAGCGTTGAGGTTAGCTCCTACAATGAGCAGTTCTTC
cdr3_aa: CSVEVSSYNEQFF
j_call: TRBJ2-1
clone_size: few
d_call: .
v_call: TRBV29-1

cdr3_nt: TGCGCCAGCAGCCGTACTCCTAGCGGGGGGCACAATGAGCAGTTCTTC
cdr3_aa: CASSRTPSGGHNEQFF
j_call: TRBJ2-1
clone_size: few
d_call: TRBD2
v_call: TRBV5-1